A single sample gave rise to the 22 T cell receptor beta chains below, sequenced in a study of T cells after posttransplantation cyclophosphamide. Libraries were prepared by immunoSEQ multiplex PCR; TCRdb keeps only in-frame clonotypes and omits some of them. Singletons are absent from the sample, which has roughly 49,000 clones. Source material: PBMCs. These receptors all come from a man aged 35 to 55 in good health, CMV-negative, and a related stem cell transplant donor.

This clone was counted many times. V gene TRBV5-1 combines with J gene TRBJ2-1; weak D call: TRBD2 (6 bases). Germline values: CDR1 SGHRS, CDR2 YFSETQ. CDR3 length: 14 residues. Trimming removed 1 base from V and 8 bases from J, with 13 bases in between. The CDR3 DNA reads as TGCGCCAGCAGCTTGTACCCGGGGGAGTATGAGCAGTTCTTC. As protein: CASSLYPGEYEQFF. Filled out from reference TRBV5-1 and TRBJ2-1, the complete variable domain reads KAGVTQTPRYLIKTRGQQVTLSCSPISGHRSVSWYQQTPGQGLQFLFEYFSETQRNKGNFPGRFSGRQFSNSRSEMNVSTLELGDSALYLCASSLYPGEYEQFFGPGTRLTVL.

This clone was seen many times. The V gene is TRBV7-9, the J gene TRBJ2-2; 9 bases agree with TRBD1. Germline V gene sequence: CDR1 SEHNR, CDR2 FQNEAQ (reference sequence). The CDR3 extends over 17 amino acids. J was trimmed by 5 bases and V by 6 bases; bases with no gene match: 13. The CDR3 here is CASRDRDRVGPTGELFF. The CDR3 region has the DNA TGTGCCAGCAGAGACCGGGACAGGGTCGGTCCTACCGGGGAGCTGTTTTTT.

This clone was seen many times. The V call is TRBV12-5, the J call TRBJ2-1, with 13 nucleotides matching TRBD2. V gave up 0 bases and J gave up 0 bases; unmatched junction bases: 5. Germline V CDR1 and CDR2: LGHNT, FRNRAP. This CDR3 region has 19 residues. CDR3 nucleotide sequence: TGTGCTAGTGGTTTGGTTACTAGCGGGAGGGCCAACTCCTACAATGAGCAGTTCTTC. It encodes CASGLVTSGRANSYNEQFF.

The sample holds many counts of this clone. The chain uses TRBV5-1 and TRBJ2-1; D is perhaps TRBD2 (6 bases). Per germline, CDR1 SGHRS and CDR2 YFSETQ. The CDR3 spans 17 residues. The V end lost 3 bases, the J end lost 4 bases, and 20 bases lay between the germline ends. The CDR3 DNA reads TGCGCCAGCAGCTCCCCTCCCGGGAGACTGGATTACAATGAGCAGTTCTTC. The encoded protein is CASSSPPGRLDYNEQFF.

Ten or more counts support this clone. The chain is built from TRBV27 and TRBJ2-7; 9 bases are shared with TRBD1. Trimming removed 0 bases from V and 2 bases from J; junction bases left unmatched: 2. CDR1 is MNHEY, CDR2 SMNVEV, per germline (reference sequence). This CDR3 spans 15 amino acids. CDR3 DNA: TGTGCCAGCAGTTTATCTAGGACAGGGGCCTACGAGCAGTACTTC. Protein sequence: CASSLSRTGAYEQYF.

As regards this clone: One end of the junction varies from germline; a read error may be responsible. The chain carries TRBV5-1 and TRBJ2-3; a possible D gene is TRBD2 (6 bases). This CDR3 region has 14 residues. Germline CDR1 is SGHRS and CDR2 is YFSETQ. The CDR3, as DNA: TGCGCCAGCAGCTTGGCCGGGGGACCAGATGCGCAGTATTTT. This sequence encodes CASSLAGGPDAQYF.

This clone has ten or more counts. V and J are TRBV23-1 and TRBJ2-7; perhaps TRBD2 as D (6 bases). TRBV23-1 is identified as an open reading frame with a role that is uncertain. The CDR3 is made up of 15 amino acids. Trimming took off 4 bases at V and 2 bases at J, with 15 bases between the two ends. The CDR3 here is CASSPGRGGPYEQYF. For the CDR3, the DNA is TGCGCCAGCAGTCCGGGACGGGGAGGACCCTACGAGCAGTACTTC.

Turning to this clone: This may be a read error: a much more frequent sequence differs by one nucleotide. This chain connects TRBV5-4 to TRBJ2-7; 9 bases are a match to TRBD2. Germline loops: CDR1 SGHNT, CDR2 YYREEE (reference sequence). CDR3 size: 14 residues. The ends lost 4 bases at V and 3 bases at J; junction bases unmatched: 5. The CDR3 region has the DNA TGTGCCAGCAGCCGCGGGACTAGCAGCTACGAGCAGTACTTC. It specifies CASSRGTSSYEQYF.

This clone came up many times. The CDR3 here is CASSLGGRGREQFF. The CDR3 bases are TGTGCCAGCAGTTTAGGTGGGAGGGGTAGGGAGCAGTTCTTC. V and J are TRBV27 and TRBJ2-1; 7 nucleotides agree with TRBD2. Germline V lookup: CDR1 MNHEY, CDR2 SMNVEV (reference sequence). The CDR3 runs 14 residues. Trimming removed 2 bases from V and 10 bases from J; junction bases left unmatched: 8.

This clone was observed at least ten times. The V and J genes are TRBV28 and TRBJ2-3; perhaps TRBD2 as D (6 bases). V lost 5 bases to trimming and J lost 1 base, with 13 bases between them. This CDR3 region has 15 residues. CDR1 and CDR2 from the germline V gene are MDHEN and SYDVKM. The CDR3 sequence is CASSGLAEGTDTQYF. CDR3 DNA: TGTGCCAGCAGTGGATTAGCGGAGGGCACAGATACGCAGTATTTT.

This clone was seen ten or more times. The CDR3 protein is CASSPTGGRDGYTF. CDR3 bases: TGTGCCAGCTCACCAACAGGGGGACGCGATGGCTACACCTTC. The J gene is TRBJ1-2, the V gene TRBV18, with 8 bases that match TRBD1. The CDR3 has 14 residues. Germline CDR1 reads KGHSH; CDR2 reads LQKENI. V shed 2 bases, J shed 6 bases, and the junction held 5 bases outside the gene matches.

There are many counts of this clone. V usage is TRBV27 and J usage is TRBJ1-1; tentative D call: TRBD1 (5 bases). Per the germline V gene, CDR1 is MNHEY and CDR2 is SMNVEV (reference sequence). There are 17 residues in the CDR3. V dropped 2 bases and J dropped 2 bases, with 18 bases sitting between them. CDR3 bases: TGTGCCAGCAGTTTAGCCCCCTTTCCAGGGAAAAACACTGAAGCTTTCTTT. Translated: CASSLAPFPGKNTEAFF.

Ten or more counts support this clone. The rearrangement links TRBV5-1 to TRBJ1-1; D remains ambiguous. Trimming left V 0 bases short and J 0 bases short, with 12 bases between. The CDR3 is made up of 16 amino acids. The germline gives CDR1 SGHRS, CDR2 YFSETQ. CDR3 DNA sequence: TGCGCCAGCAGCTTGGCCGCGCGTTTAGTGAACACTGAAGCTTTCTTT. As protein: CASSLAARLVNTEAFF.

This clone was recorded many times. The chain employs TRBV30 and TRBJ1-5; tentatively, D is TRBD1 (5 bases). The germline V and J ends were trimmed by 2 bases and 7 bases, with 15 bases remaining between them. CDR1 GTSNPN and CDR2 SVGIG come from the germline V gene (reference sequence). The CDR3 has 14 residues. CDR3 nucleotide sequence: TGTGCCTGGAGTCCCCTCCCGGGGGGACAGCCCCAGCATTTT. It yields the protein CAWSPLPGGQPQHF.

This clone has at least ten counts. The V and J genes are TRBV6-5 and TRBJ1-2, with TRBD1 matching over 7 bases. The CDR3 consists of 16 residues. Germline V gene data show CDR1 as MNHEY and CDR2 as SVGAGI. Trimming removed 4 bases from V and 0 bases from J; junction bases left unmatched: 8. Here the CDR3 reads CASSSPGGPTNYGYTF. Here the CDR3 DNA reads TGTGCCAGCAGTTCTCCAGGGGGGCCTACTAACTATGGCTACACCTTC.

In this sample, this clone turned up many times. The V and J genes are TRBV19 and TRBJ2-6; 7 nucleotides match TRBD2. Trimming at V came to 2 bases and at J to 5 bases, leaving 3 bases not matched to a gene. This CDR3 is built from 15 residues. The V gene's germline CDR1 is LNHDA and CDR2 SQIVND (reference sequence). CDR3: CASSITGGRANVLTF. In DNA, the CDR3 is TGTGCCAGTAGTATAACGGGGGGTAGGGCCAACGTCCTGACTTTC.

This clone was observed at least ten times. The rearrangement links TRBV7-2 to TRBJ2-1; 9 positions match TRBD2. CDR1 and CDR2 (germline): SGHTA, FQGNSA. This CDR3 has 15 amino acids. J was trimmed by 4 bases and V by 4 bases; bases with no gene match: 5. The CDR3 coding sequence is TGTGCCAGCAGCTGGCCGGGACTAGCTTACAATGAGCAGTTCTTC. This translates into CASSWPGLAYNEQFF.

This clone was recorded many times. CDR3 nucleotide sequence: TGTGCCAGCAGCTCCACAGAGAGCATTAATGAAAAACTGTTTTTT. Translated, it gives CASSSTESINEKLFF. The chain couples TRBV7-9 to TRBJ1-4; D gene unclear. CDR3 size: 15 residues. Looked up from germline, CDR1 is SEHNR and CDR2 is FQNEAQ (reference sequence). Trimming cost V 4 bases and J 4 bases, with 13 bases left between them.

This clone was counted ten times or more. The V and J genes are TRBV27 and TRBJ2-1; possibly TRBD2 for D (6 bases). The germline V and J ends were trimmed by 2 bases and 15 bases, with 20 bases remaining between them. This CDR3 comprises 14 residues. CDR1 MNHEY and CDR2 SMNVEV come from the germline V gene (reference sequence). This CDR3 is CASSLGGARGRPFF. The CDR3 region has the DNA TGTGCCAGCAGTTTAGGAGGGGCTCGGGGCCGGCCGTTCTTC.

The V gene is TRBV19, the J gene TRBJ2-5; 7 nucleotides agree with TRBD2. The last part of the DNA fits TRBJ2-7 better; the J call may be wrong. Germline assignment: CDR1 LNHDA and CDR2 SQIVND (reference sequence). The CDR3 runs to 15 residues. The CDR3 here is CASSTSGALVYEQYF. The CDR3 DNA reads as TGTGCCAGTAGTACGAGCGGGGCCCTCGTCTACGAGCAGTACTTC.

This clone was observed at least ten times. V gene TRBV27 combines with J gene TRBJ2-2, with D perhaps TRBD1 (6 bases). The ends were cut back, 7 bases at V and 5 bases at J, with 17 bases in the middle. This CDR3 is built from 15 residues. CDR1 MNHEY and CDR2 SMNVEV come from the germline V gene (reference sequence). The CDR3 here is CASISKAGATGELFF. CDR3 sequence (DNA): TGTGCCAGCATCAGCAAGGCAGGGGCGACCGGGGAGCTGTTTTTT.

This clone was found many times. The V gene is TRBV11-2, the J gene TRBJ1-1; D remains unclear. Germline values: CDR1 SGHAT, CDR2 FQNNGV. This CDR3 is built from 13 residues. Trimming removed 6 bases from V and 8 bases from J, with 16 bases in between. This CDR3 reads CASSTRPVLEAFF. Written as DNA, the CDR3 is TGTGCCAGCAGTACCCGTCCCGTTCTAGAAGCTTTCTTT.